The sequence of this T cell receptor (beta chain) was determined in a study of blood T cell repertoires in COVID-19. At the level of the study: The United States, Italy and Spain provided the acute and convalescent COVID-19 samples. Sources were T cells, B-cell-depleted T cells, or PBMCs; the material itself was cDNA or gDNA.

Study processing details: Quantification of nucleated cells was approximated via reference gene primer amplification. Profiling relied on immunoSEQ multiplex PCR, and the TCRdb table lists in-frame clones only, not all of them. That table gives V, J and clone size, and the DNA gave D and trimming. The table shows about 120,000 clones, with 80% to 85% occurring only once. Germline loops: CDR1 SGHDT, CDR2 YYEEEE. V was pared by 4 bases and J by 5 bases, with 13 bases of the junction left unmatched. The CDR3 contains 16 residues. This clone was observed once. Sequencing was carried out using peripheral blood. The chain carries TRBV5-6 and TRBJ2-5, with 8 positions matching TRBD1. This TCR was sampled from a man in his 70s with acute or convalescent COVID-19. Here the CDR3 reads CASSLSAGQVEETQYF. The DNA for the CDR3 is TGTGCCAGCAGCCTGAGTGCGGGACAGGTGGAGGAGACCCAGTACTTC.